This TCR beta chain appears in the sequencing data of a study of glioma-infiltrating T cells after dendritic cell vaccination. Overall study: Samples are from glioblastoma patients in Phase I and II dendritic cell vaccine trials. Autologous tumor lysate was loaded overnight onto monocyte-derived dendritic cells grown approximately seven days with IL-4 and GM-CSF. Treatment, given 2003 to 2012, was autologous tumor lysate-pulsed dendritic cell vaccination.

The primer mix had 60 V beta and 13 J beta primers. Method: immunoSEQ multiplex PCR; TCRdb's copy keeps in-frame clones and lacks some. The table includes approximately 90,000 clones, over 75% detected once. Time point: after dendritic cell vaccination, including at tumor progression/relapse. The receptor comes from a human donor with glioblastoma. Here the sequenced sample was blood, taken after dendritic cell vaccination.

CDR3 sequence (DNA): TGTGCCAGCAGCCTCCGGGACAGGGACAACTATGGCTACACCTTC. It encodes CASSLRDRDNYGYTF. The chain employs TRBV5-6 and TRBJ1-2, with TRBD1 matching over 9 bases. Unmatched junction bases numbered 6, after V lost 4 bases and J lost 2 bases. Germline V gene lookup returns CDR1 SGHDT and CDR2 YYEEEE. This CDR3 has 15 residues.